The following is a T cell receptor (beta chain) sequence with its context. Since a much larger clone is just one base distant, this may be a read error. This specimen belongs to a study of T cells in Graves' hyperthyroidism and ophthalmopathy. Using RNA transcripts as the source, TCR beta CDR3 regions were amplified. HTBI primers were the set used in a first-round RT-PCR of the TCR CDR3. TCRdb re-called the multiplex PCR reads with MiXCR, one entry per CDR3 protein. The table includes 340,000 or so distinct CDR3 sequences, around a sixth detected once. Germline V CDR1 and CDR2: MDHEN, SYDVKM. The CDR3 has 15 residues.

Source material: blood. The source of this sequence is a woman aged 45-65 years with Graves' hyperthyroidism. The chain carries TRBV28 and TRBJ2-7, with TRBD2 matching 14 bases. The DNA end is more similar to TRBJ2-1, so the J call may be wrong. DNA for the CDR3: TGTGCCAGCAGTATTGGACTAGCGGGAGGATACGAGCAGTTCTTC. Amino acid sequence: CASSIGLAGGYEQFF.